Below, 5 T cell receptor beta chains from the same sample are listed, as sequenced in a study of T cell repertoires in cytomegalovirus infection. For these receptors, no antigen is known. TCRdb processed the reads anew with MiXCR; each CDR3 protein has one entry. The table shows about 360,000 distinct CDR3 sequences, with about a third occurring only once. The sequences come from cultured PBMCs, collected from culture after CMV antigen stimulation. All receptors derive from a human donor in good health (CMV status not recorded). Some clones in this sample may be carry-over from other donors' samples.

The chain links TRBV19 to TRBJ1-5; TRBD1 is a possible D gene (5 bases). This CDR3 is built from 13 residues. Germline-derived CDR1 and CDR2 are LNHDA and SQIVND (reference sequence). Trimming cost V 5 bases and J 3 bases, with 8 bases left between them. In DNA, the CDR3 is TGTGCCAGTAGTGGGGGGATCAATCAGCCCCAGCATTTT. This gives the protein CASSGGINQPQHF.

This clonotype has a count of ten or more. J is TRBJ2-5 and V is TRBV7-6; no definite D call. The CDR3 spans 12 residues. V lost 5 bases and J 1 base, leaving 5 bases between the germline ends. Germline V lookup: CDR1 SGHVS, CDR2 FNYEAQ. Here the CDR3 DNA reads TGTGCCAGCAGCCTGGGCCAAGAGACCCAGTACTTC. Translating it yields CASSLGQETQYF.

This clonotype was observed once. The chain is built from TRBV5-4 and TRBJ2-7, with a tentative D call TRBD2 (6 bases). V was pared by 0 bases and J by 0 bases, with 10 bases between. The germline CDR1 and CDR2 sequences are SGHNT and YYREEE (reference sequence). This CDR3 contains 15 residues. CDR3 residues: CASSLGRTTSYEQYF. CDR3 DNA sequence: TGTGCCAGCAGCTTGGGTAGGACTACCTCCTACGAGCAGTACTTC.

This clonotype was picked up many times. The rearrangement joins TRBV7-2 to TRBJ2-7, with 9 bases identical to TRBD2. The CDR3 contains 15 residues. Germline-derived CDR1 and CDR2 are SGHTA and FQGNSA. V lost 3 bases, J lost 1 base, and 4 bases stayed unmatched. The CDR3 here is CASSLFGLASYEQYF. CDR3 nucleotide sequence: TGTGCCAGCAGCTTGTTCGGACTAGCGTCCTACGAGCAGTACTTC.

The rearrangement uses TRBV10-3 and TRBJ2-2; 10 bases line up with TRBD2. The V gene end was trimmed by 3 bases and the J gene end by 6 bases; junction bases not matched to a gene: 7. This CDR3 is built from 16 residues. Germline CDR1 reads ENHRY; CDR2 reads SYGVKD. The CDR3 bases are TGTGCCATCAGTGACGGGTTAGCGGGAGGATCCGGGGAGCTGTTTTTT. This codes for CAISDGLAGGSGELFF.